One and the same sample provided the 19 T cell receptor beta chains below, sequenced in a study of control samples from healthy donors and cancer patients. The data were produced by immunoSEQ multiplex PCR, yet TCRdb's version contains in-frame clones alone and is incomplete. The sample holds approximately 110,000 clones, 83% seen once. The specimen sequenced was blood. Every receptor here comes from a woman aged 45-65 years in good health.

The chain links TRBV24-1 to TRBJ2-3; D is perhaps TRBD2 (6 bases). Germline CDR1 KGHDR, CDR2 SFDVKD. Deletions cut 4 bases from V and 2 bases from J, with 21 bases between. The CDR3 is 18 amino acids. The CDR3 nucleotides are TGTGCCACCAGTGACACGCATACTCCGGGACTCATCACAGATACGCAGTATTTT. Protein product: CATSDTHTPGLITDTQYF.

The V gene is TRBV27, the J gene TRBJ1-3; 9 bases line up with TRBD1. The CDR3 length is 16 residues. V lost 5 bases, J lost 2 bases, and 7 bases stayed unmatched. Germline V gives CDR1 MNHEY, CDR2 SMNVEV (reference sequence). CDR3 in amino acids: CASSPGQGIPGNTIYF. DNA of the CDR3: TGTGCCAGCAGTCCGGGACAGGGCATTCCTGGAAACACCATATATTTT.

The CDR3 reads CASSQDHGNTIYF. The DNA for the CDR3 is TGCGCCAGCAGCCAAGACCATGGAAACACCATATATTTT. The chain links TRBV4-3 to TRBJ1-3, with D unclear. The CDR3 is 13 amino acids. With 0 bases removed from V and 3 bases from J, the gap between germline ends came to 3 bases. In germline, CDR1 is LGHNA, CDR2 YSLEER.

J is TRBJ1-1 and V is TRBV3-1 (or the pseudogene TRBV3-2), with D uncertain. The germline V gene has CDR1 LGHDT and CDR2 YNNKEL (reference sequence). The CDR3 is 14 residues long. The V gene lost 0 bases and the J gene lost 1 base, with 6 bases spanning the gap. The CDR3 DNA reads as TGTGCCAGCAGCCAAGATTTTAGGAACACTGAAGCTTTCTTT. Translated: CASSQDFRNTEAFF.

This clone was detected only a few times. This chain uses TRBV18 with TRBJ1-5; no definite D call. The germline V gene encodes CDR1 KGHSH and CDR2 LQKENI. CDR3 length equals 15 residues. The V end was cut by 1 base, the J end by 2 bases, with 9 bases between. The CDR3 sequence is CASSPLGKGNQPQHF. The CDR3, as DNA: TGTGCCAGCTCACCACTCGGAAAGGGCAATCAGCCCCAGCATTTT.

The chain uses TRBV7-9 and TRBJ2-5; 8 nucleotides line up with TRBD2. The V and J ends lost 5 bases and 2 bases, in that order; junction bases with no gene match: 7. Germline CDR1 and CDR2: SEHNR and FQNEAQ (reference sequence). The CDR3 is 15 amino acids. This CDR3 is CASSPSGSYQETQYF. The CDR3 DNA sequence: TGTGCCAGCAGCCCAAGCGGGAGTTATCAAGAGACCCAGTACTTC.

This clone came up many times. The chain uses TRBV6-1 and TRBJ2-5; no clear D gene. V was shortened by 2 bases and J by 5 bases, with 9 bases between the two germline ends. This CDR3 is built from 13 residues. In germline, CDR1 is MNHNS, CDR2 SASEGT. The CDR3 DNA reads as TGTGCCAGCAGTGAATCTGGGTGGGAGACCCAGTACTTC. Translated, it gives CASSESGWETQYF.

V is TRBV2 and J is TRBJ2-7, with 10 bases fitting TRBD2. Unmatched junction bases numbered 10, after V lost 5 bases and J lost 6 bases. The CDR3 consists of 15 residues. Germline V gene lookup returns CDR1 SNHLY and CDR2 FYNNEI. Here the CDR3 reads CASSLGAGGPSEQYF. The CDR3 nucleotides are TGTGCCAGCAGTCTCGGAGCGGGAGGGCCGAGCGAGCAGTACTTC.

The chain employs TRBV7-6 and TRBJ2-1; D tentatively reads TRBD1 or TRBD2 (5 bases each). This CDR3 region has 15 residues. Trimming shortened V by 0 bases and J by 7 bases, and 13 bases separated the two germline ends. Germline CDR1 and CDR2: SGHVS and FNYEAQ. The CDR3 DNA is TGTGCCAGCAGCTTAGCGCTTGGGGGTAGGAATGAGCAGTTCTTC. It encodes CASSLALGGRNEQFF.

The chain is built from TRBV7-6 and TRBJ1-1; D unresolved. Germline CDR1 SGHVS, CDR2 FNYEAQ. The CDR3 is 16 amino acids. V lost 2 bases, J lost 1 base, and 14 bases lay in between. This CDR3 is CASSLKPLEGNTEAFF. The CDR3 DNA sequence: TGTGCCAGCAGCTTAAAACCCCTGGAAGGGAACACTGAAGCTTTCTTT.

The rearrangement links TRBV11-1 to TRBJ1-1, with unresolved D. The CDR3 is 15 amino acids. Germline lookup yields CDR1 SGHAT and CDR2 FQDESV (reference sequence). V dropped 1 base and J dropped 4 bases, with 13 bases sitting between them. The CDR3 nucleotides are TGTGCCAGCAGCTTAGATCGGGGTATCCGCACTGAAGCTTTCTTT. It is translated as CASSLDRGIRTEAFF.

The J gene is TRBJ1-5, the V gene TRBV24-1, with D uncertain. The germline V gene has CDR1 KGHDR and CDR2 SFDVKD. The CDR3 totals 19 residues. The V gene lost 4 bases and the J gene lost 0 bases, with 21 bases spanning the gap. The CDR3 sequence: CATSEMGSPRLNSNQPQHF. The CDR3 DNA is TGTGCCACCAGTGAAATGGGGTCACCGCGGCTCAATAGCAATCAGCCCCAGCATTTT.

The V call is TRBV5-4, the J call TRBJ1-2; D gene uncertain. The germline CDR1 and CDR2 sequences are SGHNT and YYREEE (reference sequence). Trimming cost V 1 base and J 4 bases, with 8 bases left between them. The CDR3 runs 13 residues. CDR3 protein: CASSLLGGYGYTF. The CDR3 DNA follows: TGTGCCAGCAGCTTGTTGGGTGGCTATGGCTACACCTTC.

The gene calls are TRBV19 and TRBJ2-3, with a weak D call TRBD2 (5 bases). The ends were cut back, 3 bases at V and 4 bases at J, with 8 bases in the middle. This CDR3 has 13 amino acids. Germline V gene lookup returns CDR1 LNHDA and CDR2 SQIVND (reference sequence). The CDR3 reads CASSISVADTQYF. The CDR3, as DNA: TGTGCCAGTAGTATTAGCGTGGCAGATACGCAGTATTTT. The full variable domain, completed using reference TRBV19 and TRBJ2-3, is DGGITQSPKYLFRKEGQNVTLSCEQNLNHDAMYWYRQDPGQGLRLIYYSQIVNDFQKGDIAEGYSVSREKKESFPLTVTSAQKNPTAFYLCASSISVADTQYFGPGTRLTVL.

This sequence joins TRBV6-1 and TRBJ2-3; D is undetermined. CDR1 MNHNS and CDR2 SASEGT come from the germline V gene. The CDR3 runs 12 residues. V was trimmed by 6 bases and J by 0 bases, leaving 4 bases between them. CDR3 protein: CASSFSTDTQYF. CDR3 in DNA: TGTGCCAGCAGCTTTAGCACAGATACGCAGTATTTT.

V is TRBV6-2 or TRBV6-3 and J is TRBJ2-7, with 7 bases aligning to TRBD2. Germline V gene sequence: CDR1 MNHEY, CDR2 SVGEGT. The CDR3 runs to 13 residues. The V segment lost 5 bases and the J segment 6 bases; nucleotides outside the gene matches: 7. DNA for the CDR3: TGTGCCAGCAGTCTGACTAGCTGGTCCGAGCAGTACTTC. It is translated as CASSLTSWSEQYF.

This rearrangement joins TRBV29-1 to TRBJ2-1; D not resolved. The V and J ends lost 4 bases and 5 bases respectively, with 3 bases between them. The germline V gene has CDR1 SQVTM and CDR2 ANQGSEA. There are 10 residues in the CDR3. The chain's CDR3 is CSVAHNEQFF. The DNA of the CDR3 is TGCAGCGTTGCTCACAATGAGCAGTTCTTC.

This clone showed up just once. The V gene is TRBV28, the J gene TRBJ1-5, with 9 bases matching TRBD1. V was clipped by 5 bases and J by 6 bases; unmatched bases: 5. This CDR3 comprises 14 residues. Germline CDR1 and CDR2: MDHEN and SYDVKM. The CDR3 loop reads CASSRDRAGQPQHF. As DNA, the CDR3 is TGTGCCAGCAGTCGGGACAGGGCCGGTCAGCCCCAGCATTTT.

The gene calls are TRBV21-1 and TRBJ2-5; TRBD2, the D gene given by the table, was not confirmed from the DNA. TRBV21-1 is termed a pseudogene. This CDR3 is 16 amino acids long. CDR3 protein: CASSNRQRGVQETQYF. CDR3 DNA sequence: TGTGCCAGCAGCAATCGCCAGCGGGGAGTACAAGAGACCCAGTACTTC.